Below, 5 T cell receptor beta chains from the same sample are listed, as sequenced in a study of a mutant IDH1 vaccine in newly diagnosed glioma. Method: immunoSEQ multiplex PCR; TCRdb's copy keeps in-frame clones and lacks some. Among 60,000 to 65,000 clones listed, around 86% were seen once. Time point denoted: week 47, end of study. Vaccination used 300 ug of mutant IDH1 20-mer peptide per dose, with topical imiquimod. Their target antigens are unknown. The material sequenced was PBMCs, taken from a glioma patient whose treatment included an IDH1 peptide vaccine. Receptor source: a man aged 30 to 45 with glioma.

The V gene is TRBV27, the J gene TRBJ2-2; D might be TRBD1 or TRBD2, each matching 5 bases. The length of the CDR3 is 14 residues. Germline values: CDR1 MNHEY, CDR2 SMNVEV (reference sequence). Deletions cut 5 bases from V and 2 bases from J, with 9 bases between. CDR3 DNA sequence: TGTGCCAGCAGTGGAGGACATAACACCGGGGAGCTGTTTTTT. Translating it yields CASSGGHNTGELFF.

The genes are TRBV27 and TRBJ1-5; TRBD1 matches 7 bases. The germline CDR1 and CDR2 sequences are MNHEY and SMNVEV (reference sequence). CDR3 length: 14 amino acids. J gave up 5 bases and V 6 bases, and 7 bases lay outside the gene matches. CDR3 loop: CASRMTGTHQPQHF. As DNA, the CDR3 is TGTGCCAGCAGGATGACAGGGACACATCAGCCCCAGCATTTT.

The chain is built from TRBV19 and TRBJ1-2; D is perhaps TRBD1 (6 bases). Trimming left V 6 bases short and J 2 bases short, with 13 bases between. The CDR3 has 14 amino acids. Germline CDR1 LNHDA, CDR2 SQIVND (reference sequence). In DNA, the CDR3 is TGTGCCAGTAGCAATCAGGGGCGCAACTATGGCTACACCTTC. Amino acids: CASSNQGRNYGYTF.

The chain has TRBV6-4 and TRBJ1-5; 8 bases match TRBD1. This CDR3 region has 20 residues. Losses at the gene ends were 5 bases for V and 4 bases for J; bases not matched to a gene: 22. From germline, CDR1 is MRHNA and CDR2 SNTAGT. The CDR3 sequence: CASSLGRQGNLHTLNQPQHF. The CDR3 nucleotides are TGTGCCAGCAGTCTAGGGAGACAGGGGAATCTTCATACTTTAAATCAGCCCCAGCATTTT.

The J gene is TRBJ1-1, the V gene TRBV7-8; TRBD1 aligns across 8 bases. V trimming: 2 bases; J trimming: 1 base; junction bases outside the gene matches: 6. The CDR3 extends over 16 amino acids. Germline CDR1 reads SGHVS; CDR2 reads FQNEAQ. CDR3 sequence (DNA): TGTGCCAGCAGCTTATGGCAGGGGGCGAGGAACACTGAAGCTTTCTTT. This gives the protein CASSLWQGARNTEAFF.